This T cell receptor (beta chain) comes out of a study of blood T cell repertoires in COVID-19. Study overall: COVID-19 samples, acute and convalescent, were from the United States, Italy and Spain. From T cells, B-cell-depleted T cells, or PBMCs came the material, which was cDNA or gDNA.

The CDR3 contains 13 residues. In germline, CDR1 is SGHRS, CDR2 YFSETQ. The V and J ends lost 7 bases and 1 base, in that order; junction bases with no gene match: 2. As processed by the authors: Estimation of nucleated cell counts relied on the amplification of reference gene primers. Here immunoSEQ multiplex PCR was the method, and the copy in TCRdb shows in-frame clones only, minus some. From that table come the V and J calls and clone size; the DNA was used to work out D and trimming. The profile shows about 140,000 clones, 87% of them singletons. Sequencing was performed on peripheral blood. This sequence originates from a human donor in a cohort sampled during active COVID-19. The chain employs TRBV5-1 and TRBJ1-1, with 9 bases matching TRBD1. The CDR3 DNA follows: TGCGCCAGCGGGGGACAGGGGAACACTGAAGCTTTCTTT. This translates into CASGGQGNTEAFF.